Listed below are T cell receptor beta chains from one sample, sequenced in a study of blood T cells in healthy people across ages. MiXCR was run by TCRdb on the 5' RACE reads, yielding one entry per CDR3 protein. Among roughly 830,000 distinct CDR3 sequences listed, roughly 60% were seen once. Material: blood. These receptors were collected from a man aged 25 to 40 in good health. CDR3s include the opening cysteine and the closing phenylalanine or tryptophan. The D gene is left open where the match is weak. The size of a clone is reported for some rows only, either as once, few or many, or as a class for expanded clones.

V gene	D gene	clone size	J gene	CDR3 protein	CDR3 DNA
TRBV4-3	TRBD1	once	TRBJ2-7	CASSSSATGGYEQYF	TGCGCCAGCAGCTCTTCGGCGACAGGGGGGTACGAGCAGTACTTC
TRBV5-6	NA	NA	TRBJ1-2	CASSFLQSFYGYTF	TGTGCCAGCAGCTTCCTCCAGTCTTTCTACGGCTACACCTTC
TRBV7-9	NA	NA	TRBJ1-1	CASSLEGYKTEAFF	TGTGCCAGCAGCTTAGAAGGATATAAGACTGAAGCTTTCTTT
TRBV4-3	NA	NA	TRBJ2-7	CASSQENRVEQYF	TGCGCCAGCAGCCAAGAGAACAGGGTCGAGCAGTACTTC
TRBV7-8	NA	many	TRBJ1-6	CASRPDNHNSPLHF	TGTGCCAGCCGTCCGGACAACCATAATTCACCCCTCCACTTT
TRBV20-1	TRBD2	NA	TRBJ2-4	CSARPAGAAKNIQYF	TGCAGTGCTAGACCAGCGGGGGCAGCCAAAAACATTCAGTACTTC
TRBV20-1	NA	NA	TRBJ2-5	CSAGNSYQETQYF	TGCAGTGCAGGCAACTCGTACCAAGAGACCCAGTACTTC
TRBV9	TRBD2	NA	TRBJ2-7	CASSPSGLITEQYF	TGTGCCAGCAGCCCATCGGGACTAATCACCGAGCAGTACTTC
TRBV5-5	NA	NA	TRBJ2-7	CASSPLDRYEQYF	TGTGCCAGCAGCCCCCTCGACCGCTACGAGCAGTACTTC
TRBV27	NA	few	TRBJ2-7	CASSFRPYEQYF	TGTGCCAGCAGTTTCCGTCCCTACGAGCAGTACTTC
TRBV20-1	NA	NA	TRBJ1-2	CSARRNLNYGYTF	TGCAGTGCTAGAAGAAACCTCAACTATGGCTACACCTTC
TRBV12-3/TRBV12-4	TRBD1	NA	TRBJ2-4	CASSFVGTGLCVQYF	TGTGCCAGCAGTTTCGTCGGGACAGGGCTCTGCGTGCAGTACTTC
TRBV20-1	TRBD2	many	TRBJ2-1	CSADSGRGYNEQFF	TGCAGTGCTGATAGCGGGAGGGGGTACAATGAGCAGTTCTTC
TRBV9	NA	NA	TRBJ2-7	CASSVGRQGTEQYF	TGTGCCAGCAGCGTAGGCCGGCAGGGGACCGAGCAGTACTTC
TRBV5-4	TRBD2	NA	TRBJ2-3	CASSSASGSTDTQYF	TGTGCCAGCAGCTCGGCTAGCGGTAGCACAGATACGCAGTATTTT
TRBV20-1	TRBD2	NA	TRBJ2-5	CSAVRASGGVGEQYF	TGCAGTGCTGTCAGGGCTAGCGGGGGGGTTGGTGAGCAGTACTTC
TRBV25-1	TRBD1	NA	TRBJ2-5	CASSEIRQGYQETQYF	TGTGCCAGCAGTGAAATTCGACAGGGATACCAAGAGACCCAGTACTTC
TRBV20-1	NA	once	TRBJ1-1	CSAPPVLNTEAFF	TGCAGTGCTCCCCCGGTCTTGAACACTGAAGCTTTCTTT
TRBV20-1	NA	NA	TRBJ1-2	CSARGQGFGYTF	TGCAGTGCTAGAGGTCAGGGGTTTGGCTACACCTTC
TRBV24-1	TRBD1	NA	TRBJ2-2	CATSDLGTGSTGELFF	TGTGCCACCAGTGATTTGGGGACAGGGAGCACCGGGGAGCTGTTTTTT
TRBV6-5	TRBD1	NA	TRBJ1-6	CASSWTGGGSPLHF	TGTGCCAGCAGTTGGACAGGGGGCGGATCACCCCTCCACTTT
TRBV28	NA	NA	TRBJ2-7	CASSASPYEQYF	TGTGCCAGCAGTGCCAGCCCCTACGAGCAGTACTTC
TRBV9	TRBD2	few	TRBJ2-3	CASSGSGGHLDTQYF	TGTGCCAGCAGCGGTAGCGGGGGCCATTTAGATACGCAGTATTTT
TRBV7-8	TRBD1	NA	TRBJ2-7	CASKEPGTGPYEQYF	TGTGCCAGCAAGGAACCCGGGACAGGTCCCTACGAGCAGTACTTC
TRBV29-1	NA	NA	TRBJ2-6	CSVEVPPPDSGANVLTF	TGCAGCGTTGAAGTCCCCCCCCCGGACTCTGGGGCCAACGTCCTGACTTTC
TRBV25-1	TRBD1	NA	TRBJ1-2	CASSPRGQGRSYGYTF	TGTGCCAGCAGCCCCCGGGGACAGGGGCGATCCTATGGCTACACCTTC
TRBV5-8	TRBD1	NA	TRBJ2-4	CAGSPGQVLAKNIQYF	TGTGCCGGCAGCCCCGGACAGGTTCTAGCCAAAAACATTCAGTACTTC